This passage covers 8 T cell receptor beta chains from one sample sequenced in a study of CD8 T cells in Susac syndrome. Random hexamers primed reverse transcription of about 0.5 to 1 ug RNA. Each CDR3 protein is one row after TCRdb ran MiXCR on the immunoSEQ multiplex PCR reads. This table has approximately 160,000 distinct CDR3 sequences, about 94% appearing once. The sample taken for sequencing was CD4+ T cells from PBMCs. Receptors originate from a human donor with multiple sclerosis.

J is TRBJ2-3 and V is TRBV5-1, with 12 bases lining up with TRBD2. Germline CDR1 reads SGHRS; CDR2 reads YFSETQ. V lost 2 bases to trimming and J lost 5 bases; unmatched junction nucleotides: 3. The CDR3 runs 15 residues. The CDR3 DNA is TGCGCCAGCAGCTTCTCGGGACTAGCGGGAGATACGCAGTATTTT. Its protein product is CASSFSGLAGDTQYF.

This clonotype was counted once. This chain uses TRBV11-3 with TRBJ2-1; 14 bases fit TRBD2. V shed 0 bases and J 8 bases; nucleotides not matched to a gene: 3. Germline V gives CDR1 SGHNT, CDR2 YENEEA. The CDR3 sequence is 16 residues long. CDR3 bases: TGTGCCAGCAGCTTAGAAGGGACTAGCGGGAGACATGAGCAGTTCTTC. Translated: CASSLEGTSGRHEQFF.

The rearrangement joins TRBV14 to TRBJ2-2; D not certain. This CDR3 has 9 residues. The ends were cut back, 11 bases at V and 7 bases at J, with 5 bases in the middle. The germline gives CDR1 SGHDN, CDR2 FVKESK. For the CDR3, the DNA is TGTGCCCATAGCGGGGAGCTGTTTTTT. It encodes CAHSGELFF.

V usage is TRBV20-1 and J usage is TRBJ1-4; D perhaps matches TRBD1 (5 bases). Germline CDR1 reads DFQATT; CDR2 reads SNEGSKA (reference sequence). V lost 3 bases and J 13 bases, leaving 12 bases between the germline ends. The CDR3 sequence is 11 residues long. This chain's CDR3 is CSASNGDGLFF. The CDR3 nucleotides are TGCAGTGCTAGCAACGGGGACGGACTGTTTTTT.

V gene TRBV3-1 combines with J gene TRBJ2-7; 8 bases align to TRBD1. The trim removed 4 bases at V and 2 bases at J, leaving 7 bases unmatched. Germline loops: CDR1 LGHDT, CDR2 YNNKEL (reference sequence). This CDR3 is 15 amino acids long. CDR3 region: CASSPWDRSTYEQYF. CDR3 DNA sequence: TGTGCCAGCAGCCCTTGGGACAGGAGCACCTACGAGCAGTACTTC.

This chain connects TRBV29-1 to TRBJ2-3, with a tentative D call TRBD2 (5 bases). Germline V lookup: CDR1 SQVTM, CDR2 ANQGSEA. The CDR3 is 14 amino acids. V shed 3 bases and J shed 1 base, with 11 bases lying between them. The CDR3 is CSVDRWERTDTQYF. The DNA for the CDR3 is TGCAGCGTTGATAGGTGGGAGCGCACAGATACGCAGTATTTT.

The chain recombines TRBV21-1 with TRBJ2-5; the table gives TRBD1 as D, unverified against the DNA. TRBV21-1 is recorded as a pseudogene. The CDR3 runs 16 residues. Written as DNA, the CDR3 is TGTGCCACCCCCCTCGGACCATATAGTCGTCAGGAGACCCAGTACTTC. Protein product: CATPLGPYSRQETQYF.

This sequence joins TRBV3-1 and TRBJ2-7; 7 bases match TRBD2. CDR1 and CDR2 from the germline V gene are LGHDT and YNNKEL (reference sequence). The junction had 3 bases not matched to a gene; V was cut back by 4 bases and J by 0 bases. The CDR3 has 14 amino acids. CDR3 loop: CASSRAGASYEQYF. Here the CDR3 DNA reads TGTGCCAGCAGCCGGGCGGGAGCCTCCTACGAGCAGTACTTC.